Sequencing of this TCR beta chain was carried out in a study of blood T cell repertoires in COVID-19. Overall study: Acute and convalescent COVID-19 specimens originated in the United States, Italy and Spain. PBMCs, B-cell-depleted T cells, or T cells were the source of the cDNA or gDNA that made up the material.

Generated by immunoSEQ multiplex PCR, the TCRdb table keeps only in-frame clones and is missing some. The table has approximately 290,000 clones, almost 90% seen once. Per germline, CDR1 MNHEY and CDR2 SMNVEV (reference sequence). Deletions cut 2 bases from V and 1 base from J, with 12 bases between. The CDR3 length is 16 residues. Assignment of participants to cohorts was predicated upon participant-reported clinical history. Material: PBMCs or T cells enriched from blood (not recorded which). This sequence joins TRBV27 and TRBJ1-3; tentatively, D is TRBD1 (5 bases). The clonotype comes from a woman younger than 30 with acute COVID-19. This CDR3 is CASSLKGMGSGNTIYF. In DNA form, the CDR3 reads TGTGCCAGCAGTTTAAAGGGGATGGGGTCTGGAAACACCATATATTTT.